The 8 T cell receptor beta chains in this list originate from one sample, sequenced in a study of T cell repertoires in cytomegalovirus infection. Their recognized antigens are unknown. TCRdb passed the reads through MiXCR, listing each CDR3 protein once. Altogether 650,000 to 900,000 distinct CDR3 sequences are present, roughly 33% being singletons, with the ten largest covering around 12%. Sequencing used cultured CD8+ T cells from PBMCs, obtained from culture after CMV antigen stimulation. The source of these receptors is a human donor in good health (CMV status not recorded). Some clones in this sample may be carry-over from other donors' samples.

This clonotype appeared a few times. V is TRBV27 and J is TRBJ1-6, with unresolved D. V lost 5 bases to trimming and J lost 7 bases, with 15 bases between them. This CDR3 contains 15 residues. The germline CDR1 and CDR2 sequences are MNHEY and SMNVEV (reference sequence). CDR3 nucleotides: TGTGCCAGCAGTGTCCTCGGGTGGGAAAATTCACCCCTCCACTTT. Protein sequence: CASSVLGWENSPLHF.

The CDR3 DNA is TGTGCCAGCAGCTCGCCGAACCTGAAACGGGCTGAAGCTTTCTTT. It yields the protein CASSSPNLKRAEAFF. V and J are TRBV7-9 and TRBJ1-1; D not resolved. CDR3 length equals 15 residues. Germline CDR1 reads SEHNR; CDR2 reads FQNEAQ (reference sequence). V lost 4 bases, J lost 6 bases, and 18 bases lay in between.

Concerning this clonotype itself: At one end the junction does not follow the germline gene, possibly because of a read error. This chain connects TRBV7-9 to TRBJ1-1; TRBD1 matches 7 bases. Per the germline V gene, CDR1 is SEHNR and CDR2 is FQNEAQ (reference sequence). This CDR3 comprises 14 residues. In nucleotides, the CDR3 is TGTGTCAGCAGACGTGACAGGGTGATAACTGAAGCTTTCTTT. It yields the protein CVSRRDRVITEAFF.

CDR3 amino acids: CASSSGTGRFYGYTF. Written as DNA, the CDR3 is TGTGCCAGCAGTTCCGGGACAGGGAGGTTCTATGGCTACACCTTC. This chain connects TRBV27 to TRBJ1-2, with 9 bases fitting TRBD1. CDR3 size: 15 residues. V lost 4 bases, J lost 4 bases, and 7 bases stayed unmatched. Germline V gives CDR1 MNHEY, CDR2 SMNVEV (reference sequence).

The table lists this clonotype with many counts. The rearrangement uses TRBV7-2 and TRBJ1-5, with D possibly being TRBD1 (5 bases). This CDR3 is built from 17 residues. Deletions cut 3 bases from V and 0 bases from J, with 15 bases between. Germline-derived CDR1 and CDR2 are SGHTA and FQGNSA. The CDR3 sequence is CASSLNGWGVSNQPQHF. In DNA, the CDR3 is TGTGCCAGCAGCTTGAACGGATGGGGGGTTAGCAATCAGCCCCAGCATTTT.

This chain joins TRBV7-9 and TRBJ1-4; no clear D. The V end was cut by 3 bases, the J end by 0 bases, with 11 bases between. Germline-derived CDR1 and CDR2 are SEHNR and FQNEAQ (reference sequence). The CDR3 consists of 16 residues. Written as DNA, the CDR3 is TGTGCCAGCAGCTTGAAGGCGGACGCAACTAATGAAAAACTGTTTTTT. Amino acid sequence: CASSLKADATNEKLFF.

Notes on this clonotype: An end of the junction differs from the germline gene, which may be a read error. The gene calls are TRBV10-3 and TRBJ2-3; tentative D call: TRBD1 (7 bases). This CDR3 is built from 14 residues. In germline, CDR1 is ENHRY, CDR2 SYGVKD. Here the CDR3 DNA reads TGTGCCATCGGGGAGGCCAAGGGGGCAGATGCGCAGTATTTT. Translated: CAIGEAKGADAQYF.

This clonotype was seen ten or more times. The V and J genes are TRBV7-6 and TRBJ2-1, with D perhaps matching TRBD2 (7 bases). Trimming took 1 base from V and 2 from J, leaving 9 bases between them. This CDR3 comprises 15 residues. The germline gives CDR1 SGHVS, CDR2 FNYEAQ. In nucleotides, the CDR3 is TGTGCCAGCAGCTTAGTGGGGGGGCCCTACAATGAGCAGTTCTTC. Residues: CASSLVGGPYNEQFF.